Shown below are 5 T cell receptor beta chains from a single sample sequenced in a study of cytomegalovirus exposure and HLA in healthy donors. PCR amplification relied on 60 Vbeta primers (plus 13 Jbeta primers). Using immunoSEQ multiplex PCR, the repertoire was profiled, and TCRdb retains in-frame clones only, with some absent. The sample includes about 160,000 clones, 65% to 80% of them seen just once. Sequenced: PBMCs. These receptors came from a woman in her forties or fifties in good health and CMV-seropositive.

This clone has just a few counts. In the same sample, other DNA sequences code for this CDR3. The rearrangement uses TRBV5-4 and TRBJ2-5; TRBD1 is a possible D gene (5 bases). The CDR3 runs to 13 residues. V was clipped by 3 bases and J by 2 bases, with 8 bases between them. Looked up from germline, CDR1 is SGHNT and CDR2 is YYREEE (reference sequence). CDR3 protein: CASSSGQQETQYF. The DNA of the CDR3 is TGTGCCAGCAGCTCCGGACAACAAGAGACCCAGTACTTC.

The rearrangement uses TRBV30 and TRBJ1-3, with D unresolved. Germline V gene lookup returns CDR1 GTSNPN and CDR2 SVGIG (reference sequence). The CDR3 has 15 amino acids. The germline V and J ends were trimmed by 5 bases and 0 bases, with 14 bases remaining between them. DNA for the CDR3: TGTGCCTGGGGCCCCGGGATGGCCTCTGGAAACACCATATATTTT. Encoded protein: CAWGPGMASGNTIYF.

The V gene is TRBV10-3, the J gene TRBJ2-1, with TRBD2 matching 10 bases. Germline loops: CDR1 ENHRY, CDR2 SYGVKD. The CDR3 runs 16 residues. V lost 6 bases to trimming and J lost 4 bases; unmatched junction nucleotides: 9. CDR3 nucleotides: TGTGCCATCAGCAAAGAAAGGACTAGCGGTTACAATGAGCAGTTCTTC. Protein: CAISKERTSGYNEQFF.

This clone was observed a few times. The CDR3 DNA sequence: TGTGCCAGCAGCTTAGGCCCCGCTAGGACAGGGGGCCTCAATGAAAAACTGTTTTTT. Its translation: CASSLGPARTGGLNEKLFF. This chain uses TRBV7-2 with TRBJ1-4; 11 bases line up with TRBD1. V lost 1 base, J lost 5 bases, and 12 bases stayed unmatched. Germline V gives CDR1 SGHTA, CDR2 FQGNSA. CDR3 size: 19 residues.

This clone was seen a handful of times. The rearrangement links TRBV18 to TRBJ1-2, with D tentatively TRBD1 (6 bases). CDR3 length: 14 residues. CDR1 KGHSH and CDR2 LQKENI come from the germline V gene. V lost 1 base to trimming and J lost 3 bases, with 9 bases between them. This CDR3 is CASSPRRTDYGYTF. The CDR3 DNA sequence: TGTGCCAGCTCACCACGGAGGACAGACTATGGCTACACCTTC.